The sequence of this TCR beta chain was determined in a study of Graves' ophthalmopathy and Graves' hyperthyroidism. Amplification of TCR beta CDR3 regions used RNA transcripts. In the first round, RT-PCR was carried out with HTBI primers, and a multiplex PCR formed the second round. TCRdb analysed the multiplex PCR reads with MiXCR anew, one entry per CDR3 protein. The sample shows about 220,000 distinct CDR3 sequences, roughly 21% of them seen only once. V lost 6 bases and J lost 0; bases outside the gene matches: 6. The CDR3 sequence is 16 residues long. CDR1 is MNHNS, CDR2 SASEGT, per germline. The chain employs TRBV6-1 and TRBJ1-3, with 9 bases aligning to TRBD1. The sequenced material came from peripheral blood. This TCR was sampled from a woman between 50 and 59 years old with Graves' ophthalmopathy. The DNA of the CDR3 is TGTGCCAGCAGCAACAGGGGGCCTTACTCTGGAAACACCATATATTTT. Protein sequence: CASSNRGPYSGNTIYF.